A selection of T cell receptor beta chains follows, all from one sample in a study of cytomegalovirus exposure and HLA in healthy donors. Assay used: immunoSEQ multiplex PCR; TCRdb lists only in-frame clones, some missing. The data show around 200,000 clones, 84% seen once. Sequencing was carried out using PBMCs. The receptors were gathered from a woman in her late teens or twenties in good health and CMV-seropositive. Both conserved end residues are part of each CDR3. The D gene is left open where the match is weak. The listing skips clone size in some rows; elsewhere it reads once, few, many or a size class.

-	14	-	TRBV9	TRBJ2-7	TGTGCCAGCAGCGGGGGGGACAGCTCCTACGAGCAGTACTTC	CASSGGDSSYEQYF
TRBD1	16	-	TRBV15	TRBJ1-5	TGTGCCACCAGCAGAGATTACACAGGGGGCAATCAGCCCCAGCATTTT	CATSRDYTGGNQPQHF
-	14	-	TRBV4-2	TRBJ2-5	TGTGCCAGCAGCCAATTTTTCCAGCGGGAGACCCAGTACTTC	CASSQFFQRETQYF
TRBD1	15	-	TRBV27	TRBJ1-5	TGTGCCAGCAGTTTCCTCGGACAGGGAACCCAGCCCCAGCATTTT	CASSFLGQGTQPQHF
-	16	once	TRBV15	TRBJ1-1	TGTGCCACCAGCAGAGAGGGAGTCCGCAGTGGCACTGAAGCTTTCTTT	CATSREGVRSGTEAFF
TRBD2	15	few	TRBV14	TRBJ2-2	TGTGCCAGCAGCGCAGCGGGGGGGCCCACCGGGGAGCTGTTTTTT	CASSAAGGPTGELFF
-	12	-	TRBV7-9	TRBJ2-7	TGTGCCAGCAGCGAACAGGGAAACGAGCAGTACTTC	CASSEQGNEQYF
TRBD1	14	-	TRBV4-2	TRBJ1-1	TGTGCCAGCAGCCCCCGGGACAGCAACACTGAAGCTTTCTTT	CASSPRDSNTEAFF
-	13	once	TRBV5-4	TRBJ2-1	TGTGCCAGCAGCTTGGGTGGCGGAGCCCTGCAGTTCTTC	CASSLGGGALQFF
-	17	once	TRBV4-3	TRBJ2-3	TGCGCCAGCAGCCAAGGGCCGGGAAGTCGCGGCACAGATACGCAGTATTTT	CASSQGPGSRGTDTQYF
TRBD1	14	few	TRBV7-2	TRBJ2-3	TGTGCCAGCAGCGGGGGACAGAACACAGATACGCAGTATTTT	CASSGGQNTDTQYF
TRBD2	16	-	TRBV2	TRBJ2-5	TGTGCCAGCGGGAAGGAGACCTCCCGGGGGGGGGAGACCCAGTACTTC	CASGKETSRGGETQYF
TRBD2	17	once	TRBV9	TRBJ2-5	TGTGCCAGCAGCGTAAACGGGGGTAGCGGGGGAGAAGAGACCCAGTACTTC	CASSVNGGSGGEETQYF
-	14	-	TRBV27	TRBJ1-5	TGTGCCAGCTGCAGGGCATATGGGGATCAGCCCCAGCATTTT	CASCRAYGDQPQHF
-	12	once	TRBV4-1	TRBJ2-2	TGCGCCAGCAGCCACCCACTCGGGGAGCTGTTTTTT	CASSHPLGELFF
TRBD1	13	-	TRBV6-5	TRBJ2-5	TGTGCCAGCAGGGGGACAGCAGAAGAGACCCAGTACTTC	CASRGTAEETQYF
TRBD2	14	-	TRBV29-1	TRBJ2-1	TGCAGCGGTGATGGGACTATGGGGGGTAATGAGCAGTTCTTC	CSGDGTMGGNEQFF
TRBD2	14	-	TRBV2	TRBJ2-1	TGTGCCAGCAGTACTAGCGAGGCCTACAATGAGCAGTTCTTC	CASSTSEAYNEQFF
TRBD2	15	-	TRBV5-1	TRBJ2-1	TGCGCCAGCAGCTTGAATGGCGGGGGGGCCTTTGAGCAGTTCTTC	CASSLNGGGAFEQFF
TRBD1	14	-	TRBV7-2	TRBJ1-2	TGTGCCAGCAGCACTGGACAGGGGGAGTATGGCTACACCTTC	CASSTGQGEYGYTF
TRBD1	14	few	TRBV7-9	TRBJ1-2	TGTGCCAGCAGCTTCCCTACAGGGGGTGTTGGCTACACCTTC	CASSFPTGGVGYTF
-	16	-	TRBV6-1	TRBJ2-2	TGTGCCAGCAGTGATCTTGGACAGACGAACACCGGGGAGCTGTTTTTT	CASSDLGQTNTGELFF
TRBD1	14	once	TRBV5-1	TRBJ2-7	TGCGCCAGCAGCCGCTCCGGGACAGAGTACGAGCAGTACTTC	CASSRSGTEYEQYF
TRBD1	15	-	TRBV7-9	TRBJ2-3	TGTGCCAGCAGCTTCCCGACAGGGGACGCAGATACGCAGTATTTT	CASSFPTGDADTQYF
-	13	few	TRBV11-3	TRBJ1-2	TGTGCCAGCAGGGGACTGAGTAACTATGGCTACACCTTC	CASRGLSNYGYTF
TRBD1	14	-	TRBV9	TRBJ1-2	TGTGCCAGCAGCGTAGGGGTGGGACAGCATGGCTACACCTTC	CASSVGVGQHGYTF
-	17	-	TRBV5-6	TRBJ1-2	TGTGCCAGCAGCTTGGGCTCCCGGGACAACTTTAACTATGGCTACACCTTC	CASSLGSRDNFNYGYTF
TRBD2	17	-	TRBV15	TRBJ2-3	TGTGCCACCAGCAGAGATCCGCCTAGCGGGGGGTTAGATACGCAGTATTTT	CATSRDPPSGGLDTQYF
TRBD1	15	-	TRBV11-3	TRBJ1-4	TGTGCCAGCAGCTCGGGGACAGGGTTAGATGAAAAACTGTTTTTT	CASSSGTGLDEKLFF
TRBD2	16	-	TRBV6-5	TRBJ2-2	TGTGCCAGCAGTTACTCGAGTAGCGGGGGCGACGGGGAGCTGTTTTTT	CASSYSSSGGDGELFF
TRBD1	14	-	TRBV18	TRBJ1-2	TGTGCCAGCTCACGCTCCCAGGGGGGCTATGGCTACACCTTC	CASSRSQGGYGYTF
-	15	-	TRBV6-5	TRBJ2-5	TGTGCCAGCAGTCAAACCGGGACTCCGAAAGAGACCCAGTACTTC	CASSQTGTPKETQYF
-	16	-	TRBV4-3	TRBJ1-3	TGCGCCAGCAGCCAAGATTCATCGGGGGCTGGAAACACCATATATTTT	CASSQDSSGAGNTIYF
TRBD1	15	-	TRBV2	TRBJ1-6	TGTGCCAGCAGTGAAGGTGACAGGGCGAATTCACCCCTCCACTTT	CASSEGDRANSPLHF
-	16	-	TRBV9	TRBJ1-3	TGTGCCAGCAGCGTCTCCGGGGAGGGCTCTGGAAACACCATATATTTT	CASSVSGEGSGNTIYF
-	13	-	TRBV4-2	TRBJ1-1	TGTGCCAGCAGCCAAGATGAGGGAGGGGAAGCTTTCTTT	CASSQDEGGEAFF
-	13	-	TRBV11-2	TRBJ1-1	TGTGCCAGCAGCGTGGAGTCCCAAGCACGAGCTTTCTTT	CASSVESQARAFF
-	11	-	TRBV20-1	TRBJ2-1	TGCAGTTCACGGGTACTCAATGAGCAGTTCTTC	CSSRVLNEQFF
TRBD1	13	-	TRBV9	TRBJ1-2	TGTGCCAGCAGCTCCCAGGGGGCATGGGGCTACACCTTC	CASSSQGAWGYTF
-	13	once	TRBV25-1	TRBJ2-1	TGTGCCAGCAGTGAGCCCGGGACTCATGAGCAGTTCTTC	CASSEPGTHEQFF
-	13	once	TRBV14	TRBJ2-7	TGTGCCAGCAGCCAAGACACTGCCTACGAGCAGTACTTC	CASSQDTAYEQYF
-	15	few	TRBV18	TRBJ1-6	TGTGCCAGCTCACCAAATAAACAGGCCTTCGTCACCCTCCACTTT	CASSPNKQAFVTLHF
-	15	few	TRBV5-6	TRBJ2-3	TGTGCCAGCAGCTACGAAGGGGGACCCACAGATACGCAGTATTTT	CASSYEGGPTDTQYF
TRBD1	15	-	TRBV27	TRBJ1-1	TGTGCCAGCAGTCCCGACAGGGGAATGAACACTGAAGCTTTCTTT	CASSPDRGMNTEAFF
TRBD1	14	-	TRBV27	TRBJ1-1	TGTGCCAGCAGTCGGGACAGGAAAGGGGGTGAAGCTTTCTTT	CASSRDRKGGEAFF
-	10	-	TRBV20-1	TRBJ1-1	TGCAGTGCTACACAGGTGGAAGCTTTCTTT	CSATQVEAFF
-	14	-	TRBV4-1	TRBJ2-3	TGCGCCAGCAGCCAAGATGCGGGGAAATTTACGCAGTATTTT	CASSQDAGKFTQYF
-	15	many	TRBV7-2	TRBJ1-6	TGTGCCAGCAGCTTAGATGCAGGGTTGGTTTCACCCCTCCACTTT	CASSLDAGLVSPLHF
TRBD1	16	once	TRBV14	TRBJ1-1	TGTGCCAGCAGCCAGTCCTCAGGGGGCAGGTACACTGAAGCTTTCTTT	CASSQSSGGRYTEAFF
TRBD1	17	-	TRBV14	TRBJ1-4	TGTGCCAGCAGCCAAGCCGGGACAGGAGTCCGTAATGAAAAACTGTTTTTT	CASSQAGTGVRNEKLFF
TRBD1	17	-	TRBV7-2	TRBJ2-7	TGTGCCAGCAGCGTAAATACCGGGACAGCAATATCCTACGAGCAGTACTTC	CASSVNTGTAISYEQYF
-	15	-	TRBV9	TRBJ1-1	TGTGCCAGCAGCGCCCGATCGGGGGGGATCGCTGAAGCTTTCTTT	CASSARSGGIAEAFF